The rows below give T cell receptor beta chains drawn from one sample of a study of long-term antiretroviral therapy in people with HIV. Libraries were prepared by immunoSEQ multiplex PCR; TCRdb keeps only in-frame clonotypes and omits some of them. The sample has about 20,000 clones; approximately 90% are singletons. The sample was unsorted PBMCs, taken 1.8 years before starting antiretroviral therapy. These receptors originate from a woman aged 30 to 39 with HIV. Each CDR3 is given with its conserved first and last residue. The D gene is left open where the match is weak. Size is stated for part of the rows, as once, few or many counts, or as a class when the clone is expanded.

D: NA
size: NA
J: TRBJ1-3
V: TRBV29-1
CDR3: CSVEDGGTGNTIYF
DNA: TGCAGCGTTGAAGACGGTGGTACTGGAAACACCATATATTTT

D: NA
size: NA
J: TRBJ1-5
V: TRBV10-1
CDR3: CASSFRLPQHF
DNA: TGCGCCAGCAGTTTCAGGCTGCCCCAGCATTTT

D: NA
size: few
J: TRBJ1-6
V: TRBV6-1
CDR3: CASSEDGGRGSPLHF
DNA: TGTGCCAGCAGTGAAGACGGAGGACGGGGTTCACCCCTCCACTTT

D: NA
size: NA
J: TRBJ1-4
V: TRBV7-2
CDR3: CASSRGGRLNEKLFF
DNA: TGTGCCAGCAGTCGAGGGGGGCGACTTAATGAAAAACTGTTTTTT

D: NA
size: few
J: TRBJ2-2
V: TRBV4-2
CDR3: CASSQEEAGTGELFF
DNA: TGTGCCAGCAGCCAAGAGGAAGCGGGTACCGGGGAGCTGTTTTTT

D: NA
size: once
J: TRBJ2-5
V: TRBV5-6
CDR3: CASSFQETQYF
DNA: TGTGCCAGCAGCTTCCAAGAGACCCAGTACTTC

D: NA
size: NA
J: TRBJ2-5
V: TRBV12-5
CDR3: CASGFSAGPILQETQYF
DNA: TGTGCTAGTGGTTTTTCCGCGGGACCGATACTCCAAGAGACCCAGTACTTC

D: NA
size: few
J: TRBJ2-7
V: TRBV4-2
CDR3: CASSQGNGAYEQYF
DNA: TGTGCCAGCAGCCAAGGAAACGGTGCCTACGAGCAGTACTTC

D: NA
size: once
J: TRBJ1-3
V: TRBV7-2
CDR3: CASRVPGAGNTIYF
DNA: TGTGCCAGCAGGGTCCCAGGGGCTGGAAACACCATATATTTT

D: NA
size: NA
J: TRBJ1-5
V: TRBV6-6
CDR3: CASSYSRDQPQHF
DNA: TGTGCCAGCAGTTACTCCCGGGATCAGCCCCAGCATTTT

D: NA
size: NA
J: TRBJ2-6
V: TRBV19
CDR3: CASTASAALSGANVLTF
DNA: TGTGCCAGTACGGCATCGGCAGCCCTCTCTGGGGCCAACGTCCTGACTTTC

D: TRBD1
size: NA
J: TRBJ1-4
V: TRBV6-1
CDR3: CASSLTGTRNEKLFF
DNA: TGTGCCAGCAGTTTGACAGGGACGCGGAATGAAAAACTGTTTTTT

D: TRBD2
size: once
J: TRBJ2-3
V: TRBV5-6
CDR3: CASSTRDYTDTQYF
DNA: TGTGCCAGCAGCACCCGGGACTACACAGATACGCAGTATTTT

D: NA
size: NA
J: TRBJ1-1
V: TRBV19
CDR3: CASSDLAVTEAFF
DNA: TGTGCCAGTAGTGACCTGGCCGTCACTGAAGCTTTCTTT

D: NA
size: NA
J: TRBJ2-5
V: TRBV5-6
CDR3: CASSLGVQETQYF
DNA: TGTGCCAGCAGCTTGGGGGTCCAAGAGACCCAGTACTTC

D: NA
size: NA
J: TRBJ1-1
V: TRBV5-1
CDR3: CASRSGPGNTEAFF
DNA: TGCGCCAGCAGGTCCGGGCCCGGGAACACTGAAGCTTTCTTT

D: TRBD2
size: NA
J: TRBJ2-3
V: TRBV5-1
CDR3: CASSFGGGTDTQYF
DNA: TGCGCCAGCAGCTTCGGGGGGGGCACAGATACGCAGTATTTT

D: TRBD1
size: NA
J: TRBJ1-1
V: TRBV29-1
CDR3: CSVGGGDRVSPEAFF
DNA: TGCAGCGTTGGAGGTGGTGACAGGGTTTCACCTGAAGCTTTCTTT

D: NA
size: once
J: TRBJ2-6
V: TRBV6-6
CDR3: CASSSHGVSGANVLTF
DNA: TGTGCCAGCAGTTCCCACGGGGTCTCTGGGGCCAACGTCCTGACTTTC

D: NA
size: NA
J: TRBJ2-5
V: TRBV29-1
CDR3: CSVEAFSAQYF
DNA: TGCAGCGTTGAAGCCTTTTCGGCCCAGTACTTC

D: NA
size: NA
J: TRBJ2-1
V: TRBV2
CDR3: CASSLDGLNEQFF
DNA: TGTGCCAGCAGTTTGGACGGCCTCAATGAGCAGTTCTTC

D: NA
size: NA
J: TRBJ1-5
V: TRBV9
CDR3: CASSGRDSNQPQHF
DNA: TGTGCCAGCAGCGGACGGGATAGCAATCAGCCCCAGCATTTT

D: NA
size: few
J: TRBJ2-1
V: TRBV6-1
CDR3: CASSEMFGSGSWNEQFF
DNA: TGTGCCAGCAGTGAAATGTTTGGGTCAGGGTCATGGAATGAGCAGTTCTTC